The subject of this entry is one T cell receptor (beta chain). Its specificity is not known. Data came from immunoSEQ multiplex PCR; TCRdb stores just in-frame clones and leaves some out. Among tens of thousands of clones listed, roughly 90% were seen once. The sample is drawn from a study of T cells in localized non-small cell lung cancer. Study-wide points: Only one tumor region was sequenced, so heterogeneity remains possible. The appearance of a median approximately 57 of the top 100 tumor clones was seen in adjacent lung.

Germline assignment: CDR1 MNHEY and CDR2 SVGAGI. The germline V and J ends were trimmed by 0 bases and 4 bases, with 4 bases remaining between them. The CDR3 runs to 12 residues. Sequencing was performed on peripheral blood, taken before any cancer treatment. The TCR comes from a man between 40 and 70 years old with stage I lung adenocarcinoma. This sequence joins TRBV6-5 and TRBJ2-7, with D hard to call. DNA for the CDR3: TGTGCCAGCAGTTACTCCAGTTACGAGCAGTACTTC. It is translated as CASSYSSYEQYF.